Sequencing of this T cell receptor (beta chain) was carried out in a study of blood T cell repertoires in COVID-19. Measured with immunoSEQ multiplex PCR; TCRdb has only the in-frame clones, and not every one. This sample has 270,000 or so clones, with approximately 80% found just once. This clonotype was obtained from a human donor in a cohort sampled during active COVID-19. The material sequenced was peripheral blood.

The CDR3 is CASSQRTGSTDTQYF. CDR3 DNA: TGCGCCAGCAGCCAGAGAACAGGGAGCACAGATACGCAGTATTTT. The V gene is TRBV4-3, the J gene TRBJ2-3, with TRBD1 as a possible D gene (6 bases). With 3 bases removed from V and 0 bases from J, the gap between germline ends came to 10 bases. Germline-derived CDR1 and CDR2 are LGHNA and YSLEER. The CDR3 is 15 residues long.